What follows is one T cell receptor (beta chain) and its context. The source of the sample is a study of human thymus T cells. Method: immunoSEQ multiplex PCR; TCRdb's copy keeps in-frame clones and lacks some. The table records tens of thousands of clones, around 94% of them present only once. Sequenced sample: blood. This receptor was taken from a boy less than two years old with a congenital heart defect but otherwise immunologically healthy.

CDR3 sequence: CASRQGDGYTF. In DNA form, the CDR3 reads TGTGCCAGCAGACAGGGAGATGGCTACACCTTC. The chain is built from TRBV6-5 and TRBJ1-2; possible D gene TRBD1, 6 bases. Germline assignment: CDR1 MNHEY and CDR2 SVGAGI. This CDR3 contains 11 residues. Trimming shortened V by 6 bases and J by 6 bases, and 8 bases separated the two germline ends.